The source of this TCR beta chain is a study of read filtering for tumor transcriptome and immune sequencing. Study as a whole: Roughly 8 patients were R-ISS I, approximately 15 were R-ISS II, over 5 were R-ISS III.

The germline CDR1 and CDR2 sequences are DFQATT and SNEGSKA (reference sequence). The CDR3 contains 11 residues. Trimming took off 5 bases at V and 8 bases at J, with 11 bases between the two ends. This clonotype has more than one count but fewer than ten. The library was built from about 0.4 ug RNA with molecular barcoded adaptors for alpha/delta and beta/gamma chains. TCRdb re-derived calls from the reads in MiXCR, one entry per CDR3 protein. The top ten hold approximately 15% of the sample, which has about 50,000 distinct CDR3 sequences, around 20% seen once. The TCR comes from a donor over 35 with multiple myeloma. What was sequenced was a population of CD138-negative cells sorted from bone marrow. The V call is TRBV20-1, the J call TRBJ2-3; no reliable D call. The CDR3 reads CSAVSSPTQYF. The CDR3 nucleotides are TGCAGTGCTGTGTCCTCCCCTACGCAGTATTTT.